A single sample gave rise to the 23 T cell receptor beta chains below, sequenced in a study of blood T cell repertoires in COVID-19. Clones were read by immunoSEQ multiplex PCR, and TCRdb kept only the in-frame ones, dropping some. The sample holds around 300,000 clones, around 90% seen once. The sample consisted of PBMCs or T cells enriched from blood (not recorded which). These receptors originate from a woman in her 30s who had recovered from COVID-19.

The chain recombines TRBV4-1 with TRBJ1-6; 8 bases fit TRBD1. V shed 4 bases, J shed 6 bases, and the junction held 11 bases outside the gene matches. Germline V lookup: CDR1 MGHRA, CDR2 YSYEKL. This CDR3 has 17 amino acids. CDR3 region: CASSLDRGRGGNSPLHF. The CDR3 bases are TGCGCCAGCAGCCTCGACAGGGGTCGTGGTGGTAATTCACCCCTCCACTTT.

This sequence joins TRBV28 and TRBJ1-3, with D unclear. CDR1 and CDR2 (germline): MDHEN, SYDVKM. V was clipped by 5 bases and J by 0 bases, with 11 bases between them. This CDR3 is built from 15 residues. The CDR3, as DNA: TGTGCCAGCAGTGAGGGCTCGGACTCTGGAAACACCATATATTTT. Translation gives CASSEGSDSGNTIYF.

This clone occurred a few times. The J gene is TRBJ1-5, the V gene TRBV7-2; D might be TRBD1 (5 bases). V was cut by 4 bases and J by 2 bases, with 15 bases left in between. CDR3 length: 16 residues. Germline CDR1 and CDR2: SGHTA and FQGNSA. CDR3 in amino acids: CASSSGLGGRNQPQHF. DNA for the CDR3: TGTGCCAGCAGCTCCGGGCTGGGGGGACGCAATCAGCCCCAGCATTTT.

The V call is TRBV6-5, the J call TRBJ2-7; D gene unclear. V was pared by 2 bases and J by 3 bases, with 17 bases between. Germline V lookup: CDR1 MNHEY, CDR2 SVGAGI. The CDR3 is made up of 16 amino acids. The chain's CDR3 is CASSYLPPNGFYEQYF. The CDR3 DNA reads TGTGCCAGCAGTTACCTTCCCCCAAACGGGTTCTACGAGCAGTACTTC.

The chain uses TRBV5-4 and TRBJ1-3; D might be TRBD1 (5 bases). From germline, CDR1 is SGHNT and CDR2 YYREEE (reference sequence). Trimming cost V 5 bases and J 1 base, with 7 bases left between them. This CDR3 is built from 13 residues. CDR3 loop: CASRQGSGNTIYF. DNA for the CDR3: TGTGCCAGCAGGCAGGGTTCTGGAAACACCATATATTTT.

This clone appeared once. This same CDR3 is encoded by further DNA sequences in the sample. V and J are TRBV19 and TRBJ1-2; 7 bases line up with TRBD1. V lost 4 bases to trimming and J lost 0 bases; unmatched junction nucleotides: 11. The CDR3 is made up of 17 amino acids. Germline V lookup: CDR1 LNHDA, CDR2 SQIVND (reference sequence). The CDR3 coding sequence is TGTGCCAGTAGTACGGGACAGATAGAAACTACTAACTATGGCTACACCTTC. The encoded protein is CASSTGQIETTNYGYTF.

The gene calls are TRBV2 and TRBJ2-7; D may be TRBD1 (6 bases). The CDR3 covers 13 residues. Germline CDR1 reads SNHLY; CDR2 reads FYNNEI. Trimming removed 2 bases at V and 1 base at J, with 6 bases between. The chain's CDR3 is CASSETGSYEQYF. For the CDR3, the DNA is TGTGCCAGCAGTGAAACAGGGTCCTACGAGCAGTACTTC.

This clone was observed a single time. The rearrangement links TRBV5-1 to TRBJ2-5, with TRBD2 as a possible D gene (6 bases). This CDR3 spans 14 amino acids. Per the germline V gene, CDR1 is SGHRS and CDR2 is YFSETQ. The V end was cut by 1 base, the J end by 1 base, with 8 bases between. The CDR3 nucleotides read TGCGCCAGCAGCTTGCGGGGGATCCAAGAGACCCAGTACTTC. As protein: CASSLRGIQETQYF. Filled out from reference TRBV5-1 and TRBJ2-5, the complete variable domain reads KAGVTQTPRYLIKTRGQQVTLSCSPISGHRSVSWYQQTPGQGLQFLFEYFSETQRNKGNFPGRFSGRQFSNSRSEMNVSTLELGDSALYLCASSLRGIQETQYFGPGTRLLVL.

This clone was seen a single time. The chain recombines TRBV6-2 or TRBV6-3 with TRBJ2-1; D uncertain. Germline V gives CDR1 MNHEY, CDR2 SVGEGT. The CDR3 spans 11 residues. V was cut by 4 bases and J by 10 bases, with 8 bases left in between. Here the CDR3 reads CASSFPEEQFF. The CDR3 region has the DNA TGTGCCAGCAGTTTTCCTGAGGAGCAGTTCTTC.

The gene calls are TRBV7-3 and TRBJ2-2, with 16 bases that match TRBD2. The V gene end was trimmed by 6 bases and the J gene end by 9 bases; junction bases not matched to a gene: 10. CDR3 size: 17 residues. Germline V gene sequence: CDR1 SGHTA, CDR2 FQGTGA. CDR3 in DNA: TGTGCCAGCAGTATGACCGGGACTAGCGGGGGGGCCCGGGAGCTGTTTTTT. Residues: CASSMTGTSGGARELFF.

The CDR3, as DNA: TGTGCCAGCAGCCGCACCCGGGGTTCCTATGGCTACACCTTC. It translates to CASSRTRGSYGYTF. The V call is TRBV11-3, the J call TRBJ1-2; D call uncertain. The CDR3 sequence is 14 residues long. Trimming shortened V by 5 bases and J by 4 bases, and 14 bases separated the two germline ends. The germline CDR1 and CDR2 sequences are SGHNT and YENEEA.

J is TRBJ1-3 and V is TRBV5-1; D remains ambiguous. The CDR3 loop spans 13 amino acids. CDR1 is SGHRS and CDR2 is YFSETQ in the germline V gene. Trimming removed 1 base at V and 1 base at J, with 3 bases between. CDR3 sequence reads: CASSLQSGNTIYF. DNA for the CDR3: TGCGCCAGCAGCTTGCAGTCTGGAAACACCATATATTTT. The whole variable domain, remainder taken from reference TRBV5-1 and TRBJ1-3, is KAGVTQTPRYLIKTRGQQVTLSCSPISGHRSVSWYQQTPGQGLQFLFEYFSETQRNKGNFPGRFSGRQFSNSRSEMNVSTLELGDSALYLCASSLQSGNTIYFGEGSWLTVV.

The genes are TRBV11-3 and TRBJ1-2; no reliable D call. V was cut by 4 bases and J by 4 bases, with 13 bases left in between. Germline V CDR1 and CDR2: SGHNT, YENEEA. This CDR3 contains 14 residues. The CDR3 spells CASSSYTGGYGYTF. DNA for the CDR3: TGTGCCAGCAGCTCCTATACGGGAGGCTATGGCTACACCTTC.

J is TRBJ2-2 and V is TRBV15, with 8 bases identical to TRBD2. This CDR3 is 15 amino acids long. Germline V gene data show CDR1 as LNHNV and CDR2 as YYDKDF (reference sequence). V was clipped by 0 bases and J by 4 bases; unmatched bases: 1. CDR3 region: CATSRETSGTGELFF. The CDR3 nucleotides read TGTGCCACCAGCAGAGAAACTAGCGGCACCGGGGAGCTGTTTTTT.

CDR3 nucleotide sequence: TGTGCCAGCAGTTTCCGTATCGACACTGAAGCTTTCTTT. Its protein product is CASSFRIDTEAFF. This chain connects TRBV12-3 or TRBV12-4 to TRBJ1-1, with D unclear. Trimming removed 3 bases at V and 3 bases at J, with 8 bases between. CDR3 length: 13 amino acids.

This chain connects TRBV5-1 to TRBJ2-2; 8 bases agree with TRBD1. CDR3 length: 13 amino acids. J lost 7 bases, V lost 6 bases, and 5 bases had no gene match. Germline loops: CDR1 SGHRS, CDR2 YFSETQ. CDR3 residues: CASKTGEVGELFF. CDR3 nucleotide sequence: TGCGCCAGCAAGACAGGGGAGGTCGGGGAGCTGTTTTTT.

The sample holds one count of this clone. This chain's CDR3 is CAWSNGGTGNTIYF. The DNA of the CDR3 is TGTGCCTGGAGTAACGGGGGGACTGGAAACACCATATATTTT. The chain recombines TRBV30 with TRBJ1-3, with D maybe TRBD1 (5 bases). Germline values: CDR1 GTSNPN, CDR2 SVGIG (reference sequence). The CDR3 contains 14 residues. V was cut by 2 bases and J by 2 bases, with 10 bases left in between. Full variable domain (remainder filled in from reference TRBV30 and TRBJ1-3): SQTIHQWPATLVQPVGSPLSLECTVEGTSNPNLYWYRQAAGRGLQLLFYSVGIGQISSEVPQNLSASRPQDRQFILSSKKLLLSDSGFYLCAWSNGGTGNTIYFGEGSWLTVV.

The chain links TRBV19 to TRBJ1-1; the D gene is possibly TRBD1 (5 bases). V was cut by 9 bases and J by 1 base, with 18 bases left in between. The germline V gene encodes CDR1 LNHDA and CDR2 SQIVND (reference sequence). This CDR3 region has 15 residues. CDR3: CASRLRTSGNTEAFF. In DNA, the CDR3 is TGTGCCAGCCGCCTAAGGACAAGTGGGAACACTGAAGCTTTCTTT.

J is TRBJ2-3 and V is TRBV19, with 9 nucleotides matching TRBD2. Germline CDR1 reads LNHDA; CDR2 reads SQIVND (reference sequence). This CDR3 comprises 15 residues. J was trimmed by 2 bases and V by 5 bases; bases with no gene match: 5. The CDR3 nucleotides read TGTGCCAGTAGTCCGGCGGGGGGGCTCACAGATACGCAGTATTTT. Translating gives CASSPAGGLTDTQYF.

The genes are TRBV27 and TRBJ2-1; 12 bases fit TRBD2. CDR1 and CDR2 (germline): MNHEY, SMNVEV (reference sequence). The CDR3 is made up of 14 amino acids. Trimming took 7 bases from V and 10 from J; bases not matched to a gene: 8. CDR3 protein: CASMVLAGGGEQFF. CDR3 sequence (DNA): TGTGCCAGCATGGTACTAGCGGGAGGTGGGGAGCAGTTCTTC.

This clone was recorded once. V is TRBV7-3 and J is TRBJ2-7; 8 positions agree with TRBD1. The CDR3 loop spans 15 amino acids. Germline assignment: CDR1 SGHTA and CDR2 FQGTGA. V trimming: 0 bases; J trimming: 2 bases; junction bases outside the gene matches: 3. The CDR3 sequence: CASSLTGTGAYEQYF. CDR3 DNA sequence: TGTGCCAGCAGCTTAACCGGGACAGGAGCCTACGAGCAGTACTTC.

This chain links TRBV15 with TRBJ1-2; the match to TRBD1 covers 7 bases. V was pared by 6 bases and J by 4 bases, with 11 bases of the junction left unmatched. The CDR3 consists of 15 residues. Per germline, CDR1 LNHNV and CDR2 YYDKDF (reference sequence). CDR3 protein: CATSPLGTDFYGYTF. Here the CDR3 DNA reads TGTGCCACCAGTCCGCTCGGGACAGACTTCTATGGCTACACCTTC.

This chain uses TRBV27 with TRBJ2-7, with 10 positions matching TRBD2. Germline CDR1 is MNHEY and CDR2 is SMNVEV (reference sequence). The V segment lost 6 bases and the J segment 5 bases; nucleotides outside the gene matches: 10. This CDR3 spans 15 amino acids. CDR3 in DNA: TGTGCCAGCAGCCCCGGAGCTAGCGGGAGAAACGAGCAGTACTTC. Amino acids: CASSPGASGRNEQYF.